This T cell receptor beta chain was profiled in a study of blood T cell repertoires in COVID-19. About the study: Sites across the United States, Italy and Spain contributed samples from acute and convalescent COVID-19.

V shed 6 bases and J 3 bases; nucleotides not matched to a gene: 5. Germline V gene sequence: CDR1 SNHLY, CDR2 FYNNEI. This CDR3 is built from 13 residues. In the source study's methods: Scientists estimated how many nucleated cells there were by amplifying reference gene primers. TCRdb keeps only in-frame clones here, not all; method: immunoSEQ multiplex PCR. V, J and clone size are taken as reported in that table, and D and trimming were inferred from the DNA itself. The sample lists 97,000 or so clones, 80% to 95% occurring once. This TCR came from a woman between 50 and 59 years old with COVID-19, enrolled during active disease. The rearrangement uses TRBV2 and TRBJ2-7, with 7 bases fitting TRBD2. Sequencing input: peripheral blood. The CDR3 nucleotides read TGTGCCAGCAGAGGGACTACCGGCTACGAGCAGTACGTC. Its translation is CASRGTTGYEQYV.